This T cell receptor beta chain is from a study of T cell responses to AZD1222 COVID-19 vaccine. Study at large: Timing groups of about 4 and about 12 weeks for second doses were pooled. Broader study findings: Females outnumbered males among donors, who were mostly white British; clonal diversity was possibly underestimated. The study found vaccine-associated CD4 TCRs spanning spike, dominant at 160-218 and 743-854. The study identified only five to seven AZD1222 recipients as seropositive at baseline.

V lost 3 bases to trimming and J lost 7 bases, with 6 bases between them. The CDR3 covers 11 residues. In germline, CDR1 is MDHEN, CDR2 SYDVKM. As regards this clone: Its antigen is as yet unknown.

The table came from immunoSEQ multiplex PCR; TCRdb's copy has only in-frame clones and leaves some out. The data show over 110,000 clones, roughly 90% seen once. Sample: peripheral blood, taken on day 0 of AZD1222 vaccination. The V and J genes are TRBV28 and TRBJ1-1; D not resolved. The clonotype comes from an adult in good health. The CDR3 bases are TGTGCCAGCAGTTTTGATAGTGAAGCTTTCTTT. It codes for CASSFDSEAFF. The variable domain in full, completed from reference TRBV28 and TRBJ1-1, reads DVKVTQSSRYLVKRTGEKVFLECVQDMDHENMFWYRQDPGLGLRLIYFSYDVKMKEKGDIPEGYSVSREKKERFSLILESASTNQTSMYLCASSFDSEAFFGQGTRLTVV.